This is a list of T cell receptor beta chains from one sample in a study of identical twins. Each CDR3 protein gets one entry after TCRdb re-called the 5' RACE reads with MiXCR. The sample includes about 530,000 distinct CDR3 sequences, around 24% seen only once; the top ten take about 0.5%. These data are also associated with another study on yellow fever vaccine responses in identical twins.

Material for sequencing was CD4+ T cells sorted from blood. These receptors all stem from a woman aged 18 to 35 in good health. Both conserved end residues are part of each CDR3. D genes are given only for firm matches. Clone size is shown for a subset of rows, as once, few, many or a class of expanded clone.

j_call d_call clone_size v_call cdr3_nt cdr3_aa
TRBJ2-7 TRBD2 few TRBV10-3 TGTGCCATCGGGACAGTTAGCGGGAGCTCCTACGAGCAGTACTTC CAIGTVSGSSYEQYF
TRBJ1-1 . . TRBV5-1 TGCGCCAGCAGCCCGTCGACAACGGGGACTGAAGCTTTCTTT CASSPSTTGTEAFF
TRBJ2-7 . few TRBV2 TGTGCCAGCAGTGGACAAGATTTCGGGCAGTACTTC CASSGQDFGQYF
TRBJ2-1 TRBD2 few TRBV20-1 TGCAGTGCTAGAGGACTAGCGATGTACAATGAGCAGTTCTTC CSARGLAMYNEQFF
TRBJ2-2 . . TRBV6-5 TGTGCCAGCAGTTACCGGAAGGGCAGGGACACCGGGGAGCTGTTTTTT CASSYRKGRDTGELFF
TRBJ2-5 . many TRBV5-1 TGCGCCAGCAGCTTGGGGGTAGGAGAGACCCAGTACTTC CASSLGVGETQYF
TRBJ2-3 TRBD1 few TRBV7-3 TGTGCCAGCAGCTTGGGGACAGTGAGGCCAGATACGCAGTATTTT CASSLGTVRPDTQYF
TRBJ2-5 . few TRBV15 TGTGCCACCAGCAGAGAGCCGCAAGAGACCCAGTACTTC CATSREPQETQYF
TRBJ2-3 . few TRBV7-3 TGTGCCAGCAGCTTAAACGCGGGGAGCACAGATACGCAGTATTTT CASSLNAGSTDTQYF
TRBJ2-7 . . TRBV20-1 TGCAGTGCTAGAGACAACGGACTATCGGCTGAGCAGTACTTC CSARDNGLSAEQYF
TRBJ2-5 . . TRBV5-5 TGTGCCAGCAGCTTGCGCCGAGACCAAGAGACCCAGTACTTC CASSLRRDQETQYF
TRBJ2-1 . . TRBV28 TGTGCCAGCAACCCCCCCGGACGCTACAATGAGCAGTTCTTC CASNPPGRYNEQFF
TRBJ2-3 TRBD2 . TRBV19 TGTGCCAGTAGCGACGGGGGGGCCTACACAGATACGCAGTATTTT CASSDGGAYTDTQYF
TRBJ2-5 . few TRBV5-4 TGTGCCAGCAGCTTGGGAGCGGCCAAAGAGACCCAGTACTTC CASSLGAAKETQYF
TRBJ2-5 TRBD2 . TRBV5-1 TGCGCCAGCAGCTTGAGCGGGGGTTATCAAGAGACCCAGTACTTC CASSLSGGYQETQYF
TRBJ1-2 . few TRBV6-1 TGTGCCAGCAGTGAAGGAAACTATGGCTACACCTTC CASSEGNYGYTF
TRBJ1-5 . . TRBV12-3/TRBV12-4 TGTGCCAGCAGTTTAGGGGGGCTGCGCAATCAGCCCCAGCATTTT CASSLGGLRNQPQHF
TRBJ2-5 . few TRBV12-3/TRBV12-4 TGTGCCAGCAGGAAGGATACGCAAGAGACCCAGTACTTC CASRKDTQETQYF
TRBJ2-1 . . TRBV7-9 TGTGCCAGCAGCTTATCTGTGGGGGGCCTCTCCTACAATGAGCAGTTCTTC CASSLSVGGLSYNEQFF
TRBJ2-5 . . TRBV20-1 TGCAGTGCTAGGTGGTCGGTGGCGGGTGAGACCCAGTACTTC CSARWSVAGETQYF
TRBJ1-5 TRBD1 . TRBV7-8 TGTGCCAGCAGCTTAGTGGCGGACAGGCCGAATCAGCCCCAGCATTTT CASSLVADRPNQPQHF
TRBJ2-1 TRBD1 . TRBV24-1 TGTGCCACCAGTCGGGGACAGGGGGCATTAGGGTCCTACAATGAGCAGTTCTTC CATSRGQGALGSYNEQFF
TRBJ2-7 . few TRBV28 TGTGCCAGCAGGGGCGGACGCGGACTCTACGAGCAGTACTTC CASRGGRGLYEQYF
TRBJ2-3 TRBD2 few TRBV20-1 TGCAGTGCTGAAGGACTAGCGGGACCAGATACGCAGTATTTT CSAEGLAGPDTQYF
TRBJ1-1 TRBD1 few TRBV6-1 TGTGCCAGCAGGGGGGGACAGGGGGCGAACACTGAAGCTTTCTTT CASRGGQGANTEAFF
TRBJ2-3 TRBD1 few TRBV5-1 TGCGCCAGCAGCTTGGTGGCAGGGGGTGGAGGCACAGATACGCAGTATTTT CASSLVAGGGGTDTQYF
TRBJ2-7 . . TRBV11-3 TGTGCCAGCAGCACCGGGACCGATGACTACGAGCAGTACTTC CASSTGTDDYEQYF
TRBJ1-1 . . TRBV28 TGTGCCAGCAGCCAAGCGTTGGCTGAAGCTTTCTTT CASSQALAEAFF
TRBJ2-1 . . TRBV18 TGTGCCAGCTCTGGAGGGACGAGTCCGGCCAATGAGCAGTTCTTC CASSGGTSPANEQFF
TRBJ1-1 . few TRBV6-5 TGTGCCAGCAGTTATGGTGTTAGTTGGCGTTGGACTGAAGCTTTCTTT CASSYGVSWRWTEAFF
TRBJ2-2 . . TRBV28 TGTGCCAGCAGTACTACGAGGGTTGGCGGGGAGCTGTTTTTT CASSTTRVGGELFF
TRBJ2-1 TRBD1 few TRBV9 TGTGCCAGCAGATCCGGGACAGGGCCTTACAATGAGCAGTTCTTC CASRSGTGPYNEQFF
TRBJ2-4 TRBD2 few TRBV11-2 TGTGCCAGCAGCTTAGGACTGGGGACTAGCAGGGAGTCCAAAAACATTCAGTACTTC CASSLGLGTSRESKNIQYF
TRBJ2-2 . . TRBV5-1 TGCGCCAGCATGCCACAGGGGAACACCGGGGAGCTGTTTTTT CASMPQGNTGELFF
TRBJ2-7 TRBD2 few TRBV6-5 TGTGCCAGCAGTTACGCTCTAGCGGGTGCCGCCTACGAGCAGTACTTC CASSYALAGAAYEQYF
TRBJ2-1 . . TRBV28 TGTGCCAGCAGCCGGGACGGGGGCCGGAATGAGCAGTTCTTC CASSRDGGRNEQFF
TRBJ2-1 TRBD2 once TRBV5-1 TGCGCCAGCAGCTTAGAAGCTGGGACTAGCGGGAGAGGGGGTGAGCAGTTCTTC CASSLEAGTSGRGGEQFF
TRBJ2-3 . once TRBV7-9 TGTGCCAGCAGCCATGGCGGGGGCACAGATACGCAGTATTTT CASSHGGGTDTQYF
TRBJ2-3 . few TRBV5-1 TGCGCCAGCAGCTTGGAAGGGTTGGGGGGGCCATGGACAGATACGCAGTATTTT CASSLEGLGGPWTDTQYF
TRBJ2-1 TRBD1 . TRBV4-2 TGTGCCAGCAGCCAAGGACAGGGTTCTGCGAGACCCGACAATGAGCAGTTCTTC CASSQGQGSARPDNEQFF
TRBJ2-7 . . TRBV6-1 TGTGCCAGCAGTGAAGCAGGCGTACCCTACGAGCAGTACTTC CASSEAGVPYEQYF